This T cell receptor beta chain was sequenced during a study of response to subunit inactivated influenza vaccine (dated by TCRdb to 2016 to 2019). About the investigation overall: The study used deep quantitative T cell receptor repertoire profiling to track responses to a trivalent subunit inactivated influenza vaccine. Overall study outcomes, separate from this receptor: It was suggested by the authors that each seasonal influenza vaccination may recruit only a limited number of new T cells.

Measured from the cysteine to the phenylalanine, the CDR3 is 15 residues long. The kept DNA is CDR3 alone, 45 bases in frame from the first base. The germline V gene encodes CDR1 MNHNS and CDR2 SASEGT. From V the trimming removes 3 bases and from J it removes 1 base, while the gene matches leave 4 bases of the junction unaccounted for. The library was obtained by RT-PCR. The reads were generated on an Illumina HiSeq 2500. TCRdb itself trimmed the public reads at Q25 with fastp, ran MiXCR and retained productive beta chains. Each record represents a unique CDR3 protein, reported with the most common genes and DNA among its rows. This sample is represented by around 200,000 distinct CDR3 sequences; 13% to 15% of them were singletons. The top ten clonotypes cover 26% of the sample. This clonotype was observed many times. Its antigen is not yet known. No clone much larger than this one lies a single base away; base qualities are absent.

The chain uses TRBV6-1 and TRBJ2-3, with 7 bases in between that match TRBD2. The receptor's source is a man over 45 who received an inactivated influenza vaccine. Donor details come from another sample of the same person, matched by shared clones. Sequences were derived from CD8+ T cells sorted from PBMCs, sampled 4 to 6 days after vaccination. The CDR3 region: CASSETSPGTDTQYF. DNA sequence: TGTGCCAGCAGTGAGACTAGCCCCGGCACAGATACGCAGTATTTT.